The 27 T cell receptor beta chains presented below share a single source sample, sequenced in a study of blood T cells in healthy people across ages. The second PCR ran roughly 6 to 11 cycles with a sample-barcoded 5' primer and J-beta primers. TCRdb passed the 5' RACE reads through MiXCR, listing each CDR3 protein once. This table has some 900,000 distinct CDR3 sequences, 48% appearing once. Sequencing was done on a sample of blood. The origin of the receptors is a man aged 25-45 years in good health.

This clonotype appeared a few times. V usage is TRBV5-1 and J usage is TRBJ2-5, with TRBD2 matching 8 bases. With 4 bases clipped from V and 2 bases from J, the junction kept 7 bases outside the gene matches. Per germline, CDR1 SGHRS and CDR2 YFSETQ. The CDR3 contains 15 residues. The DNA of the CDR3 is TGCGCCAGCAGCCCCGGAGGGACTAGACAAGAGACCCAGTACTTC. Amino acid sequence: CASSPGGTRQETQYF.

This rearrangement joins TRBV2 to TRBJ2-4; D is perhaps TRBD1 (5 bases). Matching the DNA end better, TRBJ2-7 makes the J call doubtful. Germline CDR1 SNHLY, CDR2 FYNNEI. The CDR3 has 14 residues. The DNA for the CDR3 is TGTGCCAGCAGTGACCAGGGTAGGTCCTACGAGCAGTACTTC. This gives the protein CASSDQGRSYEQYF.

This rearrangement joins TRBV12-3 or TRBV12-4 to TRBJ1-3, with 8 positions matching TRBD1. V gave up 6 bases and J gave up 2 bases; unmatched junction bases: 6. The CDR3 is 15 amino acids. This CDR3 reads CASSWTGYTGNTIYF. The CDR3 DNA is TGTGCCAGCAGCTGGACAGGGTATACTGGAAACACCATATATTTT.

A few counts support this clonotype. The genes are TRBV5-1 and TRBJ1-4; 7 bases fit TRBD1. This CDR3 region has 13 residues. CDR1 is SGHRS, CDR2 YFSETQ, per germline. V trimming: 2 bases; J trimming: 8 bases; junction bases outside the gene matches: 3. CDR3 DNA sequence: TGCGCCAGCAGCTTAGTACAGGGGGAAAAACTGTTTTTT. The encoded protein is CASSLVQGEKLFF. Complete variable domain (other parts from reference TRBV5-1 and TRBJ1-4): KAGVTQTPRYLIKTRGQQVTLSCSPISGHRSVSWYQQTPGQGLQFLFEYFSETQRNKGNFPGRFSGRQFSNSRSEMNVSTLELGDSALYLCASSLVQGEKLFFGSGTQLSVL.

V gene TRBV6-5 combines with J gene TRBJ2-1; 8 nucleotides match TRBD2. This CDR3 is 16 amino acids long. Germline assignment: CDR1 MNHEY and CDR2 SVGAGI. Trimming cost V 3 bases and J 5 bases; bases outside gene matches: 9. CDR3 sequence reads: CASSYQRGITHNEQFF. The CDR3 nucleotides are TGTGCCAGCAGTTATCAGCGGGGGATAACTCACAATGAGCAGTTCTTC.

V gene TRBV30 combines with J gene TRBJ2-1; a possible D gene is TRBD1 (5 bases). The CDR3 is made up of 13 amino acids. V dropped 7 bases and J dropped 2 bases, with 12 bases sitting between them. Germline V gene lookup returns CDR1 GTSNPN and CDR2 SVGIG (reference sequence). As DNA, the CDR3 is TGTGCCTTCTCGCAGGGCCCCTACAATGAGCAGTTCTTC. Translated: CAFSQGPYNEQFF.

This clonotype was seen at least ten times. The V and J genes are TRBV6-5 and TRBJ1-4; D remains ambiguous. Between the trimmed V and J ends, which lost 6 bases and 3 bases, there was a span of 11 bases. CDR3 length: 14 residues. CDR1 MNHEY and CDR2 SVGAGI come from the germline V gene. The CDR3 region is CASSKTTANEKLFF. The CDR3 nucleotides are TGTGCCAGCAGCAAAACAACTGCTAATGAAAAACTGTTTTTT.

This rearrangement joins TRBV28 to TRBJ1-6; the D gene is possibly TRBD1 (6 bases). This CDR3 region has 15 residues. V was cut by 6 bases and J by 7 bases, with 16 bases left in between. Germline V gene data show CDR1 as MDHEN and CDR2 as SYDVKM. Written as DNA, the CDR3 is TGTGCCAGCAGGCGTCGGGGGGCGCCCAATTCACCCCTCCACTTT. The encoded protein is CASRRRGAPNSPLHF.

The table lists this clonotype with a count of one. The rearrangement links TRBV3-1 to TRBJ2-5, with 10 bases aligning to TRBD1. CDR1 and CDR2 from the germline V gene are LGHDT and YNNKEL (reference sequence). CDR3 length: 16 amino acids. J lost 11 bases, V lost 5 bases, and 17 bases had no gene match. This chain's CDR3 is CASSDYGQGVSNEQYF. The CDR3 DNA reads TGTGCCAGCAGCGATTACGGACAGGGGGTAAGCAATGAGCAGTACTTC.

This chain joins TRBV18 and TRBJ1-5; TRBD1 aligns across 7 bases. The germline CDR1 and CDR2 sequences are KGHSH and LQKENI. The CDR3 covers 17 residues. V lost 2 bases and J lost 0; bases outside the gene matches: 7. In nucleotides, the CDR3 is TGTGCCAGCTCACCATTACCGGGACAGAATAGCAATCAGCCCCAGCATTTT. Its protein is CASSPLPGQNSNQPQHF.

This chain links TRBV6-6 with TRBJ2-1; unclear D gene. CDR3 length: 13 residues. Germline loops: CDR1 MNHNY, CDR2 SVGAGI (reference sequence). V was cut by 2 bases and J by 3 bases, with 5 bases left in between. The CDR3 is CASSYRNYNEQFF. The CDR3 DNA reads TGTGCCAGCAGTTACCGTAACTACAATGAGCAGTTCTTC.

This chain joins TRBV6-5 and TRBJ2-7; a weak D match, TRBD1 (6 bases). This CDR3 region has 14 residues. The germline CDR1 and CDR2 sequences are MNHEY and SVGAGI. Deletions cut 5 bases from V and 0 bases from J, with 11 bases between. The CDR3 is CASSRMDSSYEQYF. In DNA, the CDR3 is TGTGCCAGCAGTAGGATGGACAGCTCCTACGAGCAGTACTTC.

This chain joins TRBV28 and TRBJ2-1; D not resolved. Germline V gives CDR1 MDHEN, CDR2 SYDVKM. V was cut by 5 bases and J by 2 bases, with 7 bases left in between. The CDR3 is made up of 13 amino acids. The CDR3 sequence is CASSVVAYNEQFF. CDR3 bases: TGTGCCAGCAGTGTAGTGGCCTACAATGAGCAGTTCTTC.

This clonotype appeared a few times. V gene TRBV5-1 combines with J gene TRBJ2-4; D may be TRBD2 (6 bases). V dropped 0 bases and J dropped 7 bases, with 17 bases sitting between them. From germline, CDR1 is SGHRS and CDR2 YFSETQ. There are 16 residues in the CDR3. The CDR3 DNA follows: TGCGCCAGCAGCTTGGCCGGGGACTTAGCCCTGAACATTCAGTACTTC. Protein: CASSLAGDLALNIQYF.

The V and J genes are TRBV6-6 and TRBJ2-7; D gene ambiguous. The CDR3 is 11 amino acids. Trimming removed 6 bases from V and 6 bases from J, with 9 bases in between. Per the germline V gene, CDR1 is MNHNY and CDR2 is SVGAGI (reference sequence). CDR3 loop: CASSPALEQYF. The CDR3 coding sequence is TGTGCCAGCAGCCCCGCGCTCGAGCAGTACTTC.

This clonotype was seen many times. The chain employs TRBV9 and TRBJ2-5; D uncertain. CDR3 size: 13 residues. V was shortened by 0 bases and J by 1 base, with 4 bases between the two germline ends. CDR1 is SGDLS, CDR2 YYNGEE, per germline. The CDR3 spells CASSVGAQETQYF. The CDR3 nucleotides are TGTGCCAGCAGCGTAGGGGCCCAAGAGACCCAGTACTTC.

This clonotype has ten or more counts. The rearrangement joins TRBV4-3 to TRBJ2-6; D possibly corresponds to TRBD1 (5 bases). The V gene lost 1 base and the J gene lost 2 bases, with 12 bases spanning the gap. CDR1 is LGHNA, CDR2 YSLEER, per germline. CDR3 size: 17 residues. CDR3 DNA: TGCGCCAGCAGCCAAGGCGATGAAGGGGCTGGGGCCAACGTCCTGACTTTC. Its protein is CASSQGDEGAGANVLTF.

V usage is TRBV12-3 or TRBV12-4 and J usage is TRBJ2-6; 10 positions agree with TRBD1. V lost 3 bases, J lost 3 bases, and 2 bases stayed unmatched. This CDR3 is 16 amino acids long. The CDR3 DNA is TGTGCCAGCAGTTTGGGACAGGGGTTTGGGGCCAACGTCCTGACTTTC. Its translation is CASSLGQGFGANVLTF.

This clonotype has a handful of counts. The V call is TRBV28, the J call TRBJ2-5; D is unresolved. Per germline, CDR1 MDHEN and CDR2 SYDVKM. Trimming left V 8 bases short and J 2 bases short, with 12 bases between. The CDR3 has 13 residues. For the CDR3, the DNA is TGTGCCAGCGTTGCACCTAGACAAGAGACCCAGTACTTC. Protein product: CASVAPRQETQYF.

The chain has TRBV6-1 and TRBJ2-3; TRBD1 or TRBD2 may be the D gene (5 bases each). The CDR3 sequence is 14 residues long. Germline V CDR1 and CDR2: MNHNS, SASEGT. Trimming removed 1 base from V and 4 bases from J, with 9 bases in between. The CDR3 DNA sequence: TGTGCCAGCAGTGAAGATGGGGGTCCAGATACGCAGTATTTT. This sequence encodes CASSEDGGPDTQYF.

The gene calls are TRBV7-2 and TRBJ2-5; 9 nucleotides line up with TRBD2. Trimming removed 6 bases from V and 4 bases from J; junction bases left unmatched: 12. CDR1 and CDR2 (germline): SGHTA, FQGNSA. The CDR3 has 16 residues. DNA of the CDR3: TGTGCCAGCAGATTCAGAGCGGGGGGTAGTATAGAGACCCAGTACTTC. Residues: CASRFRAGGSIETQYF.

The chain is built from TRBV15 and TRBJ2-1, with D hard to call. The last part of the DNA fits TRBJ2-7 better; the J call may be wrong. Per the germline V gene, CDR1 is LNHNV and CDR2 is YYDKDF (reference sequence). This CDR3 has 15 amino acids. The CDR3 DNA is TGTGCCACCAGCAGAGATATCCTAAGCTCCTACGAGCAGTACTTC. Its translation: CATSRDILSSYEQYF.

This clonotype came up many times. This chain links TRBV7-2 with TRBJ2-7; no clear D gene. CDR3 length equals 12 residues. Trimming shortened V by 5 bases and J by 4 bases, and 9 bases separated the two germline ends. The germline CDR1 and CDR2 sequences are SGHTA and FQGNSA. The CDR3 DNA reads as TGTGCCAGCAGCCTTATGCAATACGAGCAGTACTTC. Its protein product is CASSLMQYEQYF.

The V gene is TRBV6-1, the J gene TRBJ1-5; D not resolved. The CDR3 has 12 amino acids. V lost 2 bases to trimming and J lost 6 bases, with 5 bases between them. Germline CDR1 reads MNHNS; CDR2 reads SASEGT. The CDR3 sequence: CASSEFSQPQHF. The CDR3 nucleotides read TGTGCCAGCAGTGAATTCTCTCAGCCCCAGCATTTT.

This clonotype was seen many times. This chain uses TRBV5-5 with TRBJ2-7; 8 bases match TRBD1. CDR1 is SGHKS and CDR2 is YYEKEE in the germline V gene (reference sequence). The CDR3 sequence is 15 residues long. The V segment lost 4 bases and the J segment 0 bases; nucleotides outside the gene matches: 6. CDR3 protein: CASSMITGGSYEQYF. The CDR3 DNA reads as TGTGCCAGCAGCATGATCACAGGGGGCTCCTACGAGCAGTACTTC.

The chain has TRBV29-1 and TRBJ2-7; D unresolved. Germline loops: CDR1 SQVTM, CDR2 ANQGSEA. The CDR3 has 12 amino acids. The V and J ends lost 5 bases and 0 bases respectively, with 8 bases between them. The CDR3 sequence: CSVNSDSYEQYF. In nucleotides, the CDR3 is TGCAGCGTTAACAGCGACTCCTACGAGCAGTACTTC.

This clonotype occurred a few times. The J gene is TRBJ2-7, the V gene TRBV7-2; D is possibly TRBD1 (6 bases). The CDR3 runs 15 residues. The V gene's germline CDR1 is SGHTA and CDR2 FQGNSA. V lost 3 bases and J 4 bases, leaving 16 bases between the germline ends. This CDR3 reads CASSFVSRGSYEQYF. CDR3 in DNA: TGTGCCAGCAGCTTCGTCTCCAGGGGTTCTTACGAGCAGTACTTC.